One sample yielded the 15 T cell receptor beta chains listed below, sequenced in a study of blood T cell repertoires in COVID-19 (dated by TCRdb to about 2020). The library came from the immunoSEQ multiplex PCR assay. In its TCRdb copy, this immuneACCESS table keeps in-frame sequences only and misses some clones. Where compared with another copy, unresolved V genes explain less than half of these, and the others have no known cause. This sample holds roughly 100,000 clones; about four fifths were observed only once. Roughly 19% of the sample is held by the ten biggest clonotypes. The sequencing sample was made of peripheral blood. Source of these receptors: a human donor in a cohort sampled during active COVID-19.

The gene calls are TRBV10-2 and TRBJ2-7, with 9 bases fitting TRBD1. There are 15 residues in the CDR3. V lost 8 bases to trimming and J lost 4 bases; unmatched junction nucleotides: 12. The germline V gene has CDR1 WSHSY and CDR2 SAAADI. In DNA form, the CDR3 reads TGCGCCAGCCTTGGCCCGGGACAGGGATCGTACGAGCAGTACTTC. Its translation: CASLGPGQGSYEQYF.

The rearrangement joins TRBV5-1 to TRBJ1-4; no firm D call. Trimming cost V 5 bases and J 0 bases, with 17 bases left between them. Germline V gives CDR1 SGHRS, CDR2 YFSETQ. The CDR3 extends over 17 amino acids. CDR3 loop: CASRRSAGLTTNEKLFF. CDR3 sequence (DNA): TGCGCCAGCAGGAGGTCAGCTGGTCTTACAACTAATGAAAAACTGTTTTTT.

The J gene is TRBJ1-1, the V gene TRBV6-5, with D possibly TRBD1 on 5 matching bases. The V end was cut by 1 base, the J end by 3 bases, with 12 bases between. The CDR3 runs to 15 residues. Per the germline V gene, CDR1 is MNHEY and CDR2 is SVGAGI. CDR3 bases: TGTGCCAGCAGTTACTTCGGGGGGTTGGACACTGAAGCTTTCTTT. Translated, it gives CASSYFGGLDTEAFF.

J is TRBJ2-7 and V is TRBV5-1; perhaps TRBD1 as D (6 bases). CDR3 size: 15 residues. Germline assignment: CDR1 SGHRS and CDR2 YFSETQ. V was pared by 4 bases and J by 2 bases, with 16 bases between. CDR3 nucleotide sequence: TGCGCCAGCAGCCGCGGAACGCAGGGGACCTACGAGCAGTACTTC. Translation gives CASSRGTQGTYEQYF.

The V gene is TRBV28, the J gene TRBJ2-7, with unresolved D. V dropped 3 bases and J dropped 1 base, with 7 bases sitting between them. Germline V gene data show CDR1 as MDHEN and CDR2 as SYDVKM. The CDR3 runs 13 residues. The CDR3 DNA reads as TGTGCCAGCAGTTTGCGCGGTTCCTACGAGCAGTACTTC. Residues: CASSLRGSYEQYF.

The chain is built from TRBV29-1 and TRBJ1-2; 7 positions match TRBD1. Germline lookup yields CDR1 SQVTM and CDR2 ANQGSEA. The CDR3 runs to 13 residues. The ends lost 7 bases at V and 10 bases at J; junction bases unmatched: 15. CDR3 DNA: TGCAGCGCAAAAGGGACAGCCACTCCAACCTACACCTTC. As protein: CSAKGTATPTYTF.

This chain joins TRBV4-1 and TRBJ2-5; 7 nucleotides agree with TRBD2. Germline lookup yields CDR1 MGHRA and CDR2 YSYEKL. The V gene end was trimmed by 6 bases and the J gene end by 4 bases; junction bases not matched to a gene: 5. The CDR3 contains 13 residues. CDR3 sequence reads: CASSSGPGETQYF. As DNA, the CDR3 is TGCGCCAGCAGTAGCGGGCCGGGAGAGACCCAGTACTTC.

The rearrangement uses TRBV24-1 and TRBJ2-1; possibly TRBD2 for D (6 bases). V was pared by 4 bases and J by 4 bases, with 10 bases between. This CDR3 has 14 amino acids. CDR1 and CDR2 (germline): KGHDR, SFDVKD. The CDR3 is CATSDPGLYNEQFF. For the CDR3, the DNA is TGTGCCACCAGTGACCCGGGACTGTACAATGAGCAGTTCTTC.

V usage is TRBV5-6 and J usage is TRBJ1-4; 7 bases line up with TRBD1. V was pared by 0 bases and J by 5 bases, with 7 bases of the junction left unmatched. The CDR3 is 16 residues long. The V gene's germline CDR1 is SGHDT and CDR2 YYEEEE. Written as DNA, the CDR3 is TGTGCCAGCAGCTTGGCGCGGGACAGAATAAATGAAAAACTGTTTTTT. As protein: CASSLARDRINEKLFF.

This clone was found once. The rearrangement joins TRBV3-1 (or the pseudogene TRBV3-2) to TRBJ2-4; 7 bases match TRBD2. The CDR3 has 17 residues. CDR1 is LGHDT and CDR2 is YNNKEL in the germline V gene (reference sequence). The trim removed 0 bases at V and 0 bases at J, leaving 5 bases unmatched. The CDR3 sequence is CASSQEVGGGAKNIQYF. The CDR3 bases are TGTGCCAGCAGCCAAGAGGTGGGCGGGGGAGCCAAAAACATTCAGTACTTC.

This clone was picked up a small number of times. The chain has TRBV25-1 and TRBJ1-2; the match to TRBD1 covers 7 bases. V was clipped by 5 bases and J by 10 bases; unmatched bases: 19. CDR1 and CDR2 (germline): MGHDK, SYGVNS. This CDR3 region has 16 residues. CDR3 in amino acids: CASSHSLPQGLNAYTF. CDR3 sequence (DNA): TGTGCCAGCAGTCATAGTCTACCACAGGGGCTTAATGCCTACACCTTC.

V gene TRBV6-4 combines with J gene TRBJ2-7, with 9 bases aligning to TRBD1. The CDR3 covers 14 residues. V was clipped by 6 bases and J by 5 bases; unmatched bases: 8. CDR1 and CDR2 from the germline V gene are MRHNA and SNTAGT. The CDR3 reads CASRDRDRDHEQYF. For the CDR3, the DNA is TGTGCCAGCAGGGACCGGGACAGGGACCACGAGCAGTACTTC.

The CDR3 sequence is CASSDQGRGGYTF. CDR3 coding DNA: TGCGCCAGCAGTGACCAGGGGCGAGGTGGCTACACCTTC. The chain links TRBV5-1 to TRBJ1-2; possible D gene TRBD1, 6 bases. This CDR3 has 13 residues. V was trimmed by 5 bases and J by 7 bases, leaving 15 bases between them. Looked up from germline, CDR1 is SGHRS and CDR2 is YFSETQ.

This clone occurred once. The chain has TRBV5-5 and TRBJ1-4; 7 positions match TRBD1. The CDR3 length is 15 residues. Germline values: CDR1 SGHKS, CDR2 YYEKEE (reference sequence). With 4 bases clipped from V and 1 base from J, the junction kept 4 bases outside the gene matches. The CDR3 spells CASSARQGTNEKLFF. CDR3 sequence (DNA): TGTGCCAGCAGCGCAAGACAGGGAACTAATGAAAAACTGTTTTTT.

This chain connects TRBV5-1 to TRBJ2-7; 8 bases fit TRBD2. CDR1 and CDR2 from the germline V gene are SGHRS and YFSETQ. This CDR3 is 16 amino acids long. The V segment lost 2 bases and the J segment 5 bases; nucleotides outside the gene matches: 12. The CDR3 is CASSFSFPSGSHEQYF. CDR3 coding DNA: TGCGCCAGCAGCTTTTCATTCCCCAGCGGGAGTCACGAGCAGTACTTC.